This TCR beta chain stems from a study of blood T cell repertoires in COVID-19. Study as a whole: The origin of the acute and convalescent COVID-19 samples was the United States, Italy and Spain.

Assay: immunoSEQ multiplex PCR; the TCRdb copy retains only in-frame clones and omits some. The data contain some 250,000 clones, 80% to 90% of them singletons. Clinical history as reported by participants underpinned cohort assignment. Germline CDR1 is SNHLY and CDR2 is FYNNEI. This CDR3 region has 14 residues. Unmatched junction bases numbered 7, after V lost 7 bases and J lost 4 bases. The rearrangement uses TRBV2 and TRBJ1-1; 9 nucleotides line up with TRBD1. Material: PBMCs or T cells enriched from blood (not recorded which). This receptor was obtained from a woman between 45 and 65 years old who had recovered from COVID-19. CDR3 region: CASNLQGAGTEAFF. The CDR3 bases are TGTGCCAGCAACCTACAGGGGGCAGGCACTGAAGCTTTCTTT.